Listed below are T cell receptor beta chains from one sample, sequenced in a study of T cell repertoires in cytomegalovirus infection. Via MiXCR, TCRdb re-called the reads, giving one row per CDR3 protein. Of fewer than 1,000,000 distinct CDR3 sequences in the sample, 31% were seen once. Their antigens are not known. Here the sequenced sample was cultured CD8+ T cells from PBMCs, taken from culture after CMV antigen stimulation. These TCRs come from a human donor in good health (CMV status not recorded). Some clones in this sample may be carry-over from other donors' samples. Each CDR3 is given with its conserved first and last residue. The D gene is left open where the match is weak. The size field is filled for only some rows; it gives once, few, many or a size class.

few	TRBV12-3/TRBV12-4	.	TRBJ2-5	TGTGCCAGCAGCCCAATCCAAGAGACCCAGTACTTC	CASSPIQETQYF
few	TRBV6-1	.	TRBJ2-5	TGTGCCAGCGTGACTTGGATAGGGGACCAAGAGACCCAGTACTTC	CASVTWIGDQETQYF
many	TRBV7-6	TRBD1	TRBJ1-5	TGTGCCAGCAGCGGCCAGGGGGCTCAGCCCCAGCATTTT	CASSGQGAQPQHF
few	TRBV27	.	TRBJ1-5	TGTGCCAGCAGTGTCCGGGGAGGCAATCAGCCCCAGCATTTT	CASSVRGGNQPQHF
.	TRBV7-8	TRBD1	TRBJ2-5	TGTGCCAGCAGCCTATGGGACAGGGGGGTAGAGACCCAGTACTTC	CASSLWDRGVETQYF
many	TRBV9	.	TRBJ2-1	TGTGCCAGCAGCGTAGGAGAGTATTACAATGAGCAGTTCTTC	CASSVGEYYNEQFF
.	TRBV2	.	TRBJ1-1	TGTGCCAGTCCCCACCCTGACAGGAGCGTCGGCACTGAAGCTTTCTTT	CASPHPDRSVGTEAFF
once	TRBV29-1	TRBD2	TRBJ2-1	TGCAGCGCCGTAGGACTAGCGGCAAGCTCCTACAATGAGCAGTTCTTC	CSAVGLAASSYNEQFF
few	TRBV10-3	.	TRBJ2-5	TGTGCCATCCAGGGTGAGGGGAGAGGGTGGCAAGAGACCCAGTACTTC	CAIQGEGRGWQETQYF
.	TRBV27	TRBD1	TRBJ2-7	TGTGCCAGCAGTGCCGGGACAGGGGGACTTGGCGAGCAGTACTTC	CASSAGTGGLGEQYF
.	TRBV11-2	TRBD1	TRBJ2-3	TGTGCCAGCAGCTTACTAATGGGGACAGGGGGCTACACAGATACGCAGTATTTT	CASSLLMGTGGYTDTQYF
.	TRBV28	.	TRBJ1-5	TGTGCCAGCAGTTTATGGCAGGTCAATCAGCCCCAGCATTTT	CASSLWQVNQPQHF
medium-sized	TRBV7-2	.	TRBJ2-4	TGTGCCAGCAGCTTCGCAGGGGCAGGCAAAAACATTCAGTACTTC	CASSFAGAGKNIQYF
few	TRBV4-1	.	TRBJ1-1	TGCGCCAGCAGCCAAGGGGGCGACAGCACTGAAGCTTTCTTT	CASSQGGDSTEAFF
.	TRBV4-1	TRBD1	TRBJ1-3	TGCGCCAGCAGCCAAACAGGGGGCTCTGGAAACACCATATATTTT	CASSQTGGSGNTIYF
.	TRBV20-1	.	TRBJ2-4	TGCAGTGCTAGAGCGGATACCTTAGCCAAAAACATTCAGTACTTC	CSARADTLAKNIQYF
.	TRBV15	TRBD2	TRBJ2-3	TGTGCCACCAGCAGAGTCCCACCACGGGACTATCACACAGATACGCAGTATTTT	CATSRVPPRDYHTDTQYF
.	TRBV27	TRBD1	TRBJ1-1	TGTGCCAGCAGTTTTTTGGGCGACAGGGAGAACACTGAAGCTTTCTTT	CASSFLGDRENTEAFF
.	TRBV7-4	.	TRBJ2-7	TGTGCCAGCAGCATAGGGGCAGGGGTCGAGCAGTACTTC	CASSIGAGVEQYF
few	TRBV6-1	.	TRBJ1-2	TGTGCCAGCAGTGGTTGGATGCCCCCGGCCGCCTATGGCTACACCTTC	CASSGWMPPAAYGYTF